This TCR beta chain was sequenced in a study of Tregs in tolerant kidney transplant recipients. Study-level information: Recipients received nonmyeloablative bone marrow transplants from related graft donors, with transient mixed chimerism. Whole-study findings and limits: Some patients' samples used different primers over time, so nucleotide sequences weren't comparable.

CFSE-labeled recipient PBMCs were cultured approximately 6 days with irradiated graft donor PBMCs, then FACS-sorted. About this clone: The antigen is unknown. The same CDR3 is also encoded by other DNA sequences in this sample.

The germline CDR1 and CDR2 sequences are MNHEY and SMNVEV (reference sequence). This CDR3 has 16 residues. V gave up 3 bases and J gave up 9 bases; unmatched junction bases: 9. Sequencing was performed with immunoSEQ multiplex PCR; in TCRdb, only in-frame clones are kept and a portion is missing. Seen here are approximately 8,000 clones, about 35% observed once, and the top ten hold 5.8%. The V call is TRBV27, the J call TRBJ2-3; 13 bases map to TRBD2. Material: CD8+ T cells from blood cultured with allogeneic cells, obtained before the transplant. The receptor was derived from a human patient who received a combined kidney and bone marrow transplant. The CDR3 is CASSFLLAGGPDTQYF. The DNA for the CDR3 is TGTGCCAGCAGTTTCCTACTAGCGGGGGGGCCGGACACGCAGTATTTT.